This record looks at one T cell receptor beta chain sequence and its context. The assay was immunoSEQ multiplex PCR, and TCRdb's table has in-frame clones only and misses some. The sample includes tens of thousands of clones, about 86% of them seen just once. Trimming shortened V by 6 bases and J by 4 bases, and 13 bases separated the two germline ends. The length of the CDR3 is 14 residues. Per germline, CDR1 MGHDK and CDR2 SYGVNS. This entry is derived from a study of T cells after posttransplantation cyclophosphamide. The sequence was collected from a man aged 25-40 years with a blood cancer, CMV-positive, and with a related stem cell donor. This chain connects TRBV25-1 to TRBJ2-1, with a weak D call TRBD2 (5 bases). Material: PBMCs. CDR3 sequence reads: CASRRAGPYNEQFF. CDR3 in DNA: TGTGCCAGCAGGAGGGCCGGACCTTACAATGAGCAGTTCTTC.